The sequence of this TCR beta chain was determined in a study of technical replicates of blood from several donors. Trimming at V came to 7 bases and at J to 0 bases, leaving 16 bases not matched to a gene. The CDR3 has 18 amino acids. CDR1 and CDR2 (germline): SGHKS, YYEKEE (reference sequence). Sequencing used immunoSEQ multiplex PCR; TCRdb keeps in-frame clones, though not all of them. The data hold around 68,000 clones, with 75% to 95% observed a single time. The sequencing sample was made of T cells isolated from PBMCs. The clonotype was recovered from a human donor in good health. Some clones in this sample may be carry-over from other donors' samples. The chain combines TRBV5-5 with TRBJ1-1, with TRBD1 identical over 9 bases. The CDR3 loop reads CASGLRRTGALLNTEAFF. The CDR3 nucleotides are TGTGCCAGCGGCCTTAGGAGGACAGGGGCCCTCTTGAACACTGAAGCTTTCTTT.